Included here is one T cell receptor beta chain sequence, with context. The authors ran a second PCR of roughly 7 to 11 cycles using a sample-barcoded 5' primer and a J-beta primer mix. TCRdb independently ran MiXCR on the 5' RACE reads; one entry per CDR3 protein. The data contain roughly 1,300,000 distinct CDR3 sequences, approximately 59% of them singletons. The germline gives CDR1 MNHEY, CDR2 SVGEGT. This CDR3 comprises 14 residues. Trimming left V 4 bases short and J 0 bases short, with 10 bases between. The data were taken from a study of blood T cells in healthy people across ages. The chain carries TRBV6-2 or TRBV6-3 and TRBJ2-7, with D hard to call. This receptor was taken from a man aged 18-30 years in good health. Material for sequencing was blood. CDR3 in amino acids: CASSFPESSYEQYF. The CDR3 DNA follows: TGTGCCAGCAGTTTTCCTGAGAGCTCCTACGAGCAGTACTTC.